These 25 T cell receptor beta chains came from one sample sequenced in a study of vaccination effects on CD4 cells after COVID-19. Data came from immunoSEQ multiplex PCR; TCRdb stores just in-frame clones and leaves some out. The table records about 58,000 clones, roughly 80% of them present only once. Having been cultured for approximately ten days, the cells underwent CD4+ T cell isolation. The antigens these receptors bind are not known. The source material was CD4+ T cells from PBMCs cultured without peptide, sampled before COVID-19 vaccination. These receptors came from a human donor who received a COVID-19 vaccine.

The chain links TRBV5-6 to TRBJ2-5, with a tentative D call TRBD1 (6 bases). From germline, CDR1 is SGHDT and CDR2 YYEEEE. V lost 4 bases and J 5 bases, leaving 15 bases between the germline ends. The CDR3 runs 14 residues. DNA for the CDR3: TGTGCCAGCAGCCAAACAAAAACAGGGGAGACCCAGTACTTC. Encoded protein: CASSQTKTGETQYF.

This clone occurred a few times. The chain links TRBV29-1 to TRBJ2-3; 7 bases match TRBD1. J gave up 2 bases and V 2 bases, and 10 bases lay outside the gene matches. In germline, CDR1 is SQVTM, CDR2 ANQGSEA. This CDR3 is built from 16 residues. In DNA form, the CDR3 reads TGCAGCGTTGAAAGGTTCCGGGACAGAAACACAGATACGCAGTATTTT. Encoded protein: CSVERFRDRNTDTQYF.

This chain uses TRBV7-2 with TRBJ1-1; 7 bases are shared with TRBD1. This CDR3 has 14 amino acids. Germline trimming cut 1 base from V and 3 bases from J; bases unmatched to any gene: 2. CDR1 and CDR2 from the germline V gene are SGHTA and FQGNSA. DNA for the CDR3: TGTGCCAGCAGCTTAGAGGGGGCTGACACTGAAGCTTTCTTT. Translated, it gives CASSLEGADTEAFF.

The chain combines TRBV25-1 with TRBJ1-5; a weak D match, TRBD1 (5 bases). Trimming removed 3 bases from V and 5 bases from J, with 11 bases in between. The germline V gene has CDR1 MGHDK and CDR2 SYGVNS. CDR3 length: 14 residues. The CDR3 sequence: CASSDERGDQPQHF. The CDR3 coding sequence is TGTGCCAGCAGTGATGAGAGAGGGGATCAGCCCCAGCATTTT. Drawing the rest from reference TRBV25-1 and TRBJ1-5, the complete variable domain is EADIYQTPRYLVIGTGKKITLECSQTMGHDKMYWYQQDPGMELHLIHYSYGVNSTEKGDLSSESTVSRIRTEHFPLTLESARPSHTSQYLCASSDERGDQPQHFGDGTRLSIL.

The rearrangement uses TRBV6-1 and TRBJ2-5; TRBD2 agrees at 10 bases. The V and J ends lost 2 bases and 2 bases, in that order; junction bases with no gene match: 8. The CDR3 spans 17 residues. The V gene's germline CDR1 is MNHNS and CDR2 SASEGT. The CDR3 is CASSERFSGGPQETQYF. Here the CDR3 DNA reads TGTGCCAGCAGTGAAAGGTTTAGCGGGGGGCCTCAAGAGACCCAGTACTTC.

The chain employs TRBV4-2 and TRBJ1-4; D unclear. The CDR3 runs to 16 residues. The V and J ends lost 1 base and 8 bases respectively, with 17 bases between them. Germline-derived CDR1 and CDR2 are LGHNA and YNFKEQ. This CDR3 reads CASSQVTVERGEKLFF. The CDR3 nucleotides are TGTGCCAGCAGCCAAGTGACGGTCGAACGTGGGGAAAAACTGTTTTTT.

V gene TRBV2 combines with J gene TRBJ1-1, with D possibly TRBD1 on 6 matching bases. CDR3 size: 14 residues. Germline V CDR1 and CDR2: SNHLY, FYNNEI. Trimming removed 1 base from V and 1 base from J, with 7 bases in between. CDR3 nucleotide sequence: TGTGCCAGCAGTGAAGGCAGGGGGAACACTGAAGCTTTCTTT. Translating it yields CASSEGRGNTEAFF.

The gene calls are TRBV24-1 and TRBJ2-5, with D perhaps matching TRBD1 or TRBD2 (5 bases each). Germline-derived CDR1 and CDR2 are KGHDR and SFDVKD. The ends were cut back, 4 bases at V and 5 bases at J, with 13 bases in the middle. The CDR3 is 14 amino acids. The CDR3 DNA follows: TGTGCCACCAGTGACGGGGCCCTGTCGGAGACCCAGTACTTC. This codes for CATSDGALSETQYF.

This chain connects TRBV24-1 to TRBJ2-3; TRBD1 matches at 8 bases. V shed 5 bases and J 9 bases; nucleotides not matched to a gene: 3. This CDR3 is built from 12 residues. Germline V lookup: CDR1 KGHDR, CDR2 SFDVKD. The CDR3 sequence is CATSGGQGTQYF. The CDR3 bases are TGTGCCACCAGTGGCGGACAGGGAACGCAGTATTTT.

V is TRBV2 and J is TRBJ1-5, with D maybe TRBD1 (5 bases). Germline values: CDR1 SNHLY, CDR2 FYNNEI. Trimming took 9 bases from V and 5 from J, leaving 17 bases between them. CDR3 length: 14 residues. The DNA of the CDR3 is TGTGCCAGTAAAACCGGGGCTGGCGATCAGCCCCAGCATTTT. Translating gives CASKTGAGDQPQHF.

The rearrangement uses TRBV11-1 and TRBJ2-3; TRBD1 matches 9 bases. CDR3 length: 16 residues. Germline V CDR1 and CDR2: SGHAT, FQDESV (reference sequence). V lost 3 bases, J lost 4 bases, and 8 bases stayed unmatched. As DNA, the CDR3 is TGTGCCAGCAGCTTGGGGGACAGGGTGTCCCCAGATACGCAGTATTTT. Protein: CASSLGDRVSPDTQYF.

The chain uses TRBV5-1 and TRBJ1-1, with 9 bases matching TRBD1. The V and J ends lost 2 bases and 5 bases, in that order; junction bases with no gene match: 4. Germline V lookup: CDR1 SGHRS, CDR2 YFSETQ. The CDR3 sequence is 14 residues long. The CDR3 nucleotides read TGCGCCAGCAGCTTACAGGGGGCGCTTACTGAAGCTTTCTTT. Translating gives CASSLQGALTEAFF.

The rearrangement uses TRBV24-1 and TRBJ2-5; D is possibly TRBD1 (6 bases). CDR1 and CDR2 from the germline V gene are KGHDR and SFDVKD. Trimming pared 3 bases from V and 2 bases from J, leaving 9 bases between. The CDR3 extends over 14 amino acids. CDR3 residues: CATSDPGQQETQYF. CDR3 DNA: TGTGCCACCAGTGATCCCGGACAGCAAGAGACCCAGTACTTC.

The chain carries TRBV7-2 and TRBJ1-1; 8 bases are a match to TRBD1. The CDR3 loop spans 14 amino acids. The germline V gene encodes CDR1 SGHTA and CDR2 FQGNSA. V lost 4 bases to trimming and J lost 3 bases; unmatched junction nucleotides: 4. CDR3 coding DNA: TGTGCCAGCAGCTCCGGACAGGGCTACACTGAAGCTTTCTTT. This gives the protein CASSSGQGYTEAFF. The full variable domain, its missing parts supplied by reference TRBV7-2 and TRBJ1-1, is GAGVSQSPSNKVTEKGKDVELRCDPISGHTALYWYRQSLGQGLEFLIYFQGNSAPDKSGLPSDRFSAERTGGSVSTLTIQRTQQEDSAVYLCASSSGQGYTEAFFGQGTRLTVV.

The chain joins TRBV27 to TRBJ1-3, with no clear D. Germline V lookup: CDR1 MNHEY, CDR2 SMNVEV (reference sequence). The CDR3 length is 13 residues. V gave up 3 bases and J gave up 4 bases, with 7 bases separating them. The CDR3 DNA follows: TGTGCCAGCAGTTTTTTAGACGGAAACACCATATATTTT. Amino acid sequence: CASSFLDGNTIYF.

CDR3 in DNA: TGTGCCAGCACCAACATTAGGGCAATCCCAGAGACCCAGTACTTC. This encodes CASTNIRAIPETQYF. The chain combines TRBV7-9 with TRBJ2-5; no reliable D call. The CDR3 has 15 amino acids. CDR1 is SEHNR and CDR2 is FQNEAQ in the germline V gene (reference sequence). V lost 7 bases to trimming and J lost 4 bases, with 19 bases between them. The variable domain in full, completed from reference TRBV7-9 and TRBJ2-5, reads DTGVSQNPRHKITKRGQNVTFRCDPISEHNRLYWYRQTLGQGPEFLTYFQNEAQLEKSRLLSDRFSAERPKGSFSTLEIQRTEQGDSAMYLCASTNIRAIPETQYFGPGTRLLVL.

This chain joins TRBV6-5 and TRBJ1-2, with 7 bases fitting TRBD1. V gave up 6 bases and J gave up 3 bases; unmatched junction bases: 10. Germline loops: CDR1 MNHEY, CDR2 SVGAGI. The CDR3 sequence is 15 residues long. CDR3 bases: TGTGCCAGCAGACCTACTCTACAGGGGTACTATGGCTACACCTTC. Translation gives CASRPTLQGYYGYTF.

The V and J genes are TRBV2 and TRBJ2-7; D might be TRBD1 or TRBD2, each matching 5 bases. Deletions cut 3 bases from V and 6 bases from J, with 12 bases between. CDR1 is SNHLY and CDR2 is FYNNEI in the germline V gene. This CDR3 is 13 amino acids long. CDR3 in DNA: TGTGCCAGCAGTGAGAGTTGGGGGTCCGAGCAGTACGTC. Its protein is CASSESWGSEQYV.

The chain links TRBV18 to TRBJ1-5, with D tentatively TRBD1 (6 bases). CDR1 and CDR2 (germline): KGHSH, LQKENI. Trimming left V 2 bases short and J 3 bases short, with 8 bases between. CDR3 length: 14 amino acids. CDR3 sequence (DNA): TGTGCCAGCTCACCAGGACAGCTCAATCAGCCCCAGCATTTT. Amino acid sequence: CASSPGQLNQPQHF.

The chain is built from TRBV27 and TRBJ1-4; D is perhaps TRBD1 (6 bases). The CDR3 extends over 17 amino acids. The germline gives CDR1 MNHEY, CDR2 SMNVEV (reference sequence). V was trimmed by 6 bases and J by 5 bases, leaving 22 bases between them. CDR3 region: CASRPTSIGTKNEKLFF. CDR3 DNA sequence: TGTGCCAGCAGACCCACTTCTATAGGGACAAAAAATGAAAAACTGTTTTTT.

V gene TRBV18 combines with J gene TRBJ1-1; 10 bases line up with TRBD1. V lost 6 bases and J lost 5; bases outside the gene matches: 3. CDR1 is KGHSH and CDR2 is LQKENI in the germline V gene. There are 13 residues in the CDR3. CDR3 DNA: TGTGCCAGCTCGGAGGGACAGGGGACTGAAGCTTTCTTT. It is translated as CASSEGQGTEAFF.

On this clone itself: The sample contains more than one DNA sequence encoding this CDR3. The rearrangement uses TRBV18 and TRBJ2-2, with D possibly TRBD1 on 6 matching bases. Trimming removed 1 base at V and 0 bases at J, with 6 bases between. The CDR3 totals 15 residues. The germline V gene has CDR1 KGHSH and CDR2 LQKENI. The CDR3 loop reads CASSPRTANTGELFF. The CDR3 nucleotides are TGTGCCAGCTCACCACGGACAGCGAACACCGGGGAGCTGTTTTTT.

The rearrangement uses TRBV7-2 and TRBJ2-3, with 9 bases identical to TRBD1. Germline values: CDR1 SGHTA, CDR2 FQGNSA. The V gene end was trimmed by 4 bases and the J gene end by 0 bases; junction bases not matched to a gene: 8. This CDR3 comprises 17 residues. The CDR3 here is CASSSLPGTGSTDTQYF. The CDR3 DNA sequence: TGTGCCAGCAGCTCCCTCCCCGGGACAGGGAGCACAGATACGCAGTATTTT.

The chain recombines TRBV6-5 with TRBJ1-2; D perhaps matches TRBD1 (5 bases). The CDR3 spans 13 residues. V lost 6 bases to trimming and J lost 3 bases, with 11 bases between them. Germline lookup yields CDR1 MNHEY and CDR2 SVGAGI. The CDR3 nucleotides are TGTGCCAGCAGCCCCGGACATTACTATGGCTACACCTTC. Its translation is CASSPGHYYGYTF.

This clone was found once. This sequence joins TRBV5-1 and TRBJ2-5, with 8 nucleotides matching TRBD1. Germline V gene lookup returns CDR1 SGHRS and CDR2 YFSETQ. V lost 4 bases and J lost 5; bases outside the gene matches: 10. CDR3 length: 15 residues. CDR3 amino acids: CASSTETGAVETQYF. The CDR3 DNA is TGCGCCAGCAGCACCGAGACAGGGGCTGTGGAGACCCAGTACTTC.